These 21 T cell receptor beta chains came from one sample sequenced in a study of blood T cell repertoires in COVID-19 (dated by TCRdb to 2020 to 2021). The method was the immunoSEQ multiplex PCR assay. The table comes from immuneACCESS by way of TCRdb, which keeps in-frame sequences with V and J called. Part of the clones is missing from these tables; in studies checked, under half for an unresolved V gene and the rest for unknown reasons. This sample has just under 350,000 clones in its table, and around four fifths of those were observed once. The ten most abundant clones make up about 2.7% of the sample. The sequencing sample was made of peripheral blood. These receptors were collected from a man aged 25 to 40 with active or convalescent COVID-19.

The chain combines TRBV4-2 with TRBJ1-1; D is possibly TRBD1 (5 bases). Germline V gene lookup returns CDR1 LGHNA and CDR2 YNFKEQ. Trimming left V 1 base short and J 6 bases short, with 18 bases between. The CDR3 loop spans 16 amino acids. The CDR3 bases are TGTGCCAGCAGCCAAGGACGGGGGGACGGGAGGCCTGAAGCTTTCTTT. Amino acid sequence: CASSQGRGDGRPEAFF.

CDR3 coding DNA: TGCGCCAGCAGCTTGGCCCCACAGGGGCCTTCCAGTCAGGAGTACTTC. Encoded protein: CASSLAPQGPSSQEYF. This rearrangement joins TRBV5-1 to TRBJ2-7; 7 bases are a match to TRBD1. The CDR3 is 16 residues long. Germline values: CDR1 SGHRS, CDR2 YFSETQ. After removal of 0 bases from V and 11 bases from J, the junction contained 17 bases not matched to a gene.

As for this clone: Other DNA sequences of this sample code for an identical CDR3. This rearrangement joins TRBV6-5 to TRBJ1-2; weak D call: TRBD1 (5 bases). Trimming took 0 bases from V and 5 from J, leaving 7 bases between them. The CDR3 is 13 residues long. CDR1 MNHEY and CDR2 SVGAGI come from the germline V gene. This CDR3 reads CASSYSRDYGYTF. CDR3 bases: TGTGCCAGCAGTTACTCCAGGGATTATGGCTACACCTTC.

The chain is built from TRBV19 and TRBJ1-4; tentative D call: TRBD1 (6 bases). There are 15 residues in the CDR3. V lost 9 bases, J lost 4 bases, and 18 bases lay in between. Germline values: CDR1 LNHDA, CDR2 SQIVND (reference sequence). Here the CDR3 reads CASAPGGVGNEKLFF. CDR3 coding DNA: TGTGCCAGCGCCCCTGGGGGCGTAGGTAATGAAAAACTGTTTTTT.

The rearrangement links TRBV20-1 to TRBJ2-7, with 9 nucleotides matching TRBD1. The CDR3 covers 11 residues. Losses at the gene ends were 2 bases for V and 12 bases for J; bases not matched to a gene: 5. Germline V gene lookup returns CDR1 DFQATT and CDR2 SNEGSKA (reference sequence). In DNA form, the CDR3 reads TGCAGTGCTAGACCCGGACAGGGGATGTACTTC. Amino acid sequence: CSARPGQGMYF.

The rearrangement joins TRBV18 to TRBJ2-1, with D tentatively TRBD2 (6 bases). Trimming took off 0 bases at V and 10 bases at J, with 13 bases between the two ends. Germline lookup yields CDR1 KGHSH and CDR2 LQKENI. CDR3 length: 14 amino acids. The CDR3 is CASSPPAEAGEQFF. The CDR3 coding sequence is TGTGCCAGCTCACCACCGGCTGAGGCGGGGGAGCAGTTCTTC.

The CDR3 DNA is TGTGCCAGCAGTTCCTATATTAGCACAGATACGCAGTATTTT. Protein sequence: CASSSYISTDTQYF. This sequence joins TRBV28 and TRBJ2-3; unclear D gene. Trimming stripped 4 bases from V and 0 bases from J, with 8 bases between. The germline V gene encodes CDR1 MDHEN and CDR2 SYDVKM. The length of the CDR3 is 14 residues.

A remark on this clone: Other DNA sequences in this sample translate to the same CDR3. The rearrangement joins TRBV7-2 to TRBJ2-3, with TRBD2 matching 8 bases. The V gene's germline CDR1 is SGHTA and CDR2 FQGNSA. Trimming cost V 5 bases and J 0 bases; bases outside gene matches: 7. This CDR3 is 16 amino acids long. DNA for the CDR3: TGTGCCAGCAGCCTCATTGCGGGGGGCAGCACAGATACGCAGTATTTT. Encoded protein: CASSLIAGGSTDTQYF.

The chain uses TRBV7-6 and TRBJ2-3, with a weak D call TRBD1 (6 bases). The ends were cut back, 1 base at V and 2 bases at J, with 10 bases in the middle. The CDR3 spans 15 residues. Germline loops: CDR1 SGHVS, CDR2 FNYEAQ. The CDR3 coding sequence is TGTGCCAGCAGCTTAGACAGGGTTAACACAGATACGCAGTATTTT. Protein: CASSLDRVNTDTQYF. Combining the CDR3 with reference TRBV7-6 and TRBJ2-3 gives the whole variable domain GAGVSQSPRYKVTKRGQDVALRCDPISGHVSLYWYRQALGQGPEFLTYFNYEAQQDKSGLPNDRFSAERPEGSISTLTIQRTEQRDSAMYRCASSLDRVNTDTQYFGPGTRLTVL.

This clone has only one observation. The genes are TRBV21-1 and TRBJ2-2; the table gives TRBD2 as D, unverified against the DNA. TRBV21-1 is given as a pseudogene. The CDR3 extends over 17 amino acids. CDR3 bases: TGTGCCAGCAGCAAATGTCTAGCGGGAAGGAACACCGGGGAGCTGTTTTTT. Translated: CASSKCLAGRNTGELFF.

J is TRBJ1-3 and V is TRBV28; D might be TRBD1 (5 bases). V was cut by 6 bases and J by 7 bases, with 16 bases left in between. The germline V gene encodes CDR1 MDHEN and CDR2 SYDVKM. CDR3 size: 14 residues. CDR3: CASSMGRPGNTIYF. The CDR3 DNA follows: TGTGCCAGCAGCATGGGCCGCCCAGGGAACACCATATATTTT. The full variable domain, completed using reference TRBV28 and TRBJ1-3, is DVKVTQSSRYLVKRTGEKVFLECVQDMDHENMFWYRQDPGLGLRLIYFSYDVKMKEKGDIPEGYSVSREKKERFSLILESASTNQTSMYLCASSMGRPGNTIYFGEGSWLTVV.

V is TRBV10-3 and J is TRBJ2-5, with D possibly being TRBD1 (5 bases). This CDR3 is 14 amino acids long. CDR1 and CDR2 from the germline V gene are ENHRY and SYGVKD. Trimming removed 0 bases from V and 1 base from J, with 6 bases in between. The CDR3 spells CAISESTGQETQYF. Here the CDR3 DNA reads TGTGCCATCAGTGAGTCAACAGGCCAAGAGACCCAGTACTTC.

This chain connects TRBV5-6 to TRBJ1-1; 9 bases map to TRBD1. CDR3 length: 13 residues. J lost 10 bases, V lost 2 bases, and 6 bases had no gene match. Germline CDR1 and CDR2: SGHDT and YYEEEE. The CDR3 region is CASSFLQGAGAFF. CDR3 nucleotide sequence: TGTGCCAGCAGCTTCCTACAGGGGGCAGGAGCTTTCTTT.

The chain is built from TRBV4-2 and TRBJ1-5; D remains ambiguous. This CDR3 spans 17 amino acids. The germline CDR1 and CDR2 sequences are LGHNA and YNFKEQ. V was cut by 1 base and J by 4 bases, with 17 bases left in between. CDR3 sequence reads: CASSQGVEGGGNQPQHF. CDR3 nucleotides: TGTGCCAGCAGCCAAGGTGTAGAGGGCGGTGGGAATCAGCCCCAGCATTTT.

The rearrangement joins TRBV30 to TRBJ1-2; 10 bases are a match to TRBD1. Trimming took 1 base from V and 8 from J; bases not matched to a gene: 7. The CDR3 extends over 14 amino acids. Per germline, CDR1 GTSNPN and CDR2 SVGIG (reference sequence). CDR3 residues: CAWSGDRGRRGYTF. The CDR3 DNA reads TGTGCCTGGAGTGGCGACAGGGGGCGTCGGGGCTACACCTTC.

The CDR3: CASSMNWDTNSPLHF. DNA of the CDR3: TGTGCCAGTAGTATGAATTGGGACACTAATTCACCCCTCCACTTT. The chain uses TRBV19 and TRBJ1-6; D is possibly TRBD1 (6 bases). Between the trimmed V and J ends, which lost 3 bases and 6 bases, there was a span of 12 bases. Germline V lookup: CDR1 LNHDA, CDR2 SQIVND (reference sequence). There are 15 residues in the CDR3.

This chain connects TRBV10-3 to TRBJ2-1, with D uncertain. This CDR3 has 12 amino acids. Per germline, CDR1 ENHRY and CDR2 SYGVKD. The germline V and J ends were trimmed by 3 bases and 6 bases, with 6 bases remaining between them. CDR3 DNA sequence: TGTGCCATCAGTGAATCGAGCAATGAGCAGTTCTTC. Protein sequence: CAISESSNEQFF.

The chain employs TRBV7-9 and TRBJ2-3; 11 bases are a match to TRBD1. The CDR3 has 15 residues. Germline-derived CDR1 and CDR2 are SEHNR and FQNEAQ (reference sequence). J lost 5 bases, V lost 5 bases, and 6 bases had no gene match. CDR3 DNA sequence: TGTGCCAGCAGCGAGGGACAGGGGGAGGAAGATACGCAGTATTTT. Translated: CASSEGQGEEDTQYF.

The chain uses TRBV3-1 (or the pseudogene TRBV3-2) and TRBJ1-6; TRBD1 is a possible D gene (5 bases). Germline V gene sequence: CDR1 LGHDT, CDR2 YNNKEL (reference sequence). The V and J ends lost 2 bases and 5 bases respectively, with 10 bases between them. The CDR3 contains 15 residues. CDR3: CASSQTAGHNSPLHF. The CDR3 DNA sequence: TGTGCCAGCAGCCAAACGGCGGGGCATAATTCACCCCTCCACTTT.

The J gene is TRBJ2-1, the V gene TRBV11-2; tentatively, D is TRBD2 (6 bases). Germline values: CDR1 SGHAT, CDR2 FQNNGV. The CDR3 is made up of 12 amino acids. Trimming cost V 6 bases and J 6 bases, with 9 bases left between them. CDR3 sequence: CASRRRANEQFF. The CDR3 DNA sequence: TGTGCCAGCAGGAGGAGGGCCAATGAGCAGTTCTTC.

This clone occurred once. The chain uses TRBV15 and TRBJ2-5, with 8 bases lining up with TRBD2. The V gene's germline CDR1 is LNHNV and CDR2 YYDKDF (reference sequence). The V and J ends lost 1 base and 2 bases, in that order; junction bases with no gene match: 0. The CDR3 sequence is 14 residues long. In DNA, the CDR3 is TGTGCCACCAGCAGAGCGGGGGGGCAAGAGACCCAGTACTTC. Translated, it gives CATSRAGGQETQYF.